Sequencing of this T cell receptor beta chain was carried out in a study of T cell responses to AZD1222 COVID-19 vaccine. The study's findings and limits: No day 14 peak samples; only post-peak repertoires were characterized.

Clones were sequenced by immunoSEQ multiplex PCR, and TCRdb holds only the in-frame ones, with some missing. Of 64,000 or so clones listed, roughly 84% are singletons. Concerning this clone: Antigen: not known.

The CDR3 totals 13 residues. CDR1 and CDR2 from the germline V gene are ENHRY and SYGVKD. Trimming took 2 bases from V and 1 from J, leaving 6 bases between them. This TCR came from an adult in good health. V and J are TRBV10-3 and TRBJ2-7; D gene unclear. This sample comprised peripheral blood, obtained on day 0 of AZD1222 vaccination. The CDR3 sequence is CAISEGPSYEQYF. The CDR3, as DNA: TGTGCCATCAGTGAGGGCCCGTCCTACGAGCAGTACTTC.